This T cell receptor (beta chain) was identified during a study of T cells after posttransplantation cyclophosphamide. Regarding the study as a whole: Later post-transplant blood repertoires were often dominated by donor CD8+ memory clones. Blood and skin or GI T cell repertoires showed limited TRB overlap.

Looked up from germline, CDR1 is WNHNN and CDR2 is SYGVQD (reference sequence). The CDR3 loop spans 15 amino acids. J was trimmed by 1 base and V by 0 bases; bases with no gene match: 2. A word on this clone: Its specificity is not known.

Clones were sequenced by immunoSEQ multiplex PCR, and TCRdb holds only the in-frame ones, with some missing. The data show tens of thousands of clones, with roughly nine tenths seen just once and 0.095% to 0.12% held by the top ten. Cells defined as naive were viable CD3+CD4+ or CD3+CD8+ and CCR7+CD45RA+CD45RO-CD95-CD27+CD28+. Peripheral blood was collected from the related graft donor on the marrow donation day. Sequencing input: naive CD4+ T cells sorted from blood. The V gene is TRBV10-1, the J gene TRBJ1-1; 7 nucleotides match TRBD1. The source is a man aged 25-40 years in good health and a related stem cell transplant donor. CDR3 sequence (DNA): TGCGCCAGCAGTGAGTCGGGGACAGCGAACACTGAAGCTTTCTTT. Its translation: CASSESGTANTEAFF.